Presented here are 16 T cell receptor beta chains from one specimen sequenced in a study of neurological immune-mediated disorders. TCRdb recomputed calls from the 5' RACE reads with MiXCR, one row per CDR3 protein. The data show roughly 60,000 distinct CDR3 sequences, 4% to 5.5% seen once. Sequencing was done on a sample of PBMCs. The receptor source for this set is a woman aged 50 to 60 with multiple sclerosis.

This clonotype came up many times. The V and J genes are TRBV9 and TRBJ1-2; tentative D call: TRBD1 (6 bases). CDR3 length: 16 amino acids. Trimming left V 4 bases short and J 2 bases short, with 18 bases between. The germline V gene encodes CDR1 SGDLS and CDR2 YYNGEE. CDR3 residues: CASSRSPTGMNYGYTF. The DNA of the CDR3 is TGTGCCAGCAGCCGGAGCCCGACAGGCATGAACTATGGCTACACCTTC.

This clonotype was detected many times. The V gene is TRBV5-1, the J gene TRBJ2-2; no clear D gene. V was clipped by 0 bases and J by 4 bases, with 4 bases between them. Germline assignment: CDR1 SGHRS and CDR2 YFSETQ. This CDR3 is 13 amino acids long. CDR3 loop: CASSLGVTGELFF. CDR3 sequence (DNA): TGCGCCAGCAGCTTGGGAGTCACCGGGGAGCTGTTTTTT.

This clonotype was counted many times. The chain is built from TRBV10-3 and TRBJ2-5; 8 nucleotides line up with TRBD1. The CDR3 is made up of 13 amino acids. The V and J ends lost 5 bases and 3 bases, in that order; junction bases with no gene match: 2. CDR1 ENHRY and CDR2 SYGVKD come from the germline V gene. CDR3 sequence (DNA): TGTGCCATCAGTCCGGACAGGGAAGAGACCCAGTACTTC. This codes for CAISPDREETQYF.

This clonotype was counted many times. V gene TRBV4-1 combines with J gene TRBJ2-3; 7 nucleotides match TRBD1. Germline CDR1 and CDR2: MGHRA and YSYEKL. V trimming: 3 bases; J trimming: 2 bases; junction bases outside the gene matches: 8. This CDR3 has 16 residues. The CDR3 loop reads CASSHPGQSITDTQYF. The CDR3 DNA follows: TGCGCCAGCAGCCACCCGGGACAGTCTATCACAGATACGCAGTATTTT.

This clonotype was counted at least ten times. The V call is TRBV18, the J call TRBJ2-5; D possibly uses TRBD1 or TRBD2 (5 bases each). This CDR3 has 12 residues. Trimming took 6 bases from V and 2 from J, leaving 7 bases between them. Germline values: CDR1 KGHSH, CDR2 LQKENI. In DNA, the CDR3 is TGTGCCAGCTCGGGGGAGCAAGAGACCCAGTACTTC. Translation gives CASSGEQETQYF.

This clonotype was seen many times. The genes are TRBV3-1 and TRBJ1-4; 9 nucleotides line up with TRBD1. Germline V lookup: CDR1 LGHDT, CDR2 YNNKEL (reference sequence). The CDR3 runs 15 residues. The ends lost 4 bases at V and 7 bases at J; junction bases unmatched: 7. The CDR3 sequence is CASSLTGTGTEKLFF. CDR3 DNA sequence: TGTGCCAGCAGCCTGACCGGGACAGGGACTGAAAAACTGTTTTTT.

This clonotype was seen repeatedly, ten times or more. This chain uses TRBV12-3 or TRBV12-4 with TRBJ2-5; 10 nucleotides match TRBD1. There are 17 residues in the CDR3. The J segment lost 4 bases and the V segment lost 5 bases, leaving 13 bases of the junction unmatched. CDR3 loop: CASSRPTGGHFGETQYF. In DNA form, the CDR3 reads TGTGCCAGCAGTCGGCCGACAGGGGGCCATTTCGGAGAGACCCAGTACTTC.

This clonotype was found many times. The chain recombines TRBV7-2 with TRBJ2-3, with D hard to call. CDR3 length equals 12 residues. Trimming took 1 base from V and 2 from J, leaving 1 base between them. Germline assignment: CDR1 SGHTA and CDR2 FQGNSA. The CDR3 loop reads CASSLDTDTQYF. The CDR3 nucleotides read TGTGCCAGCAGCTTAGACACAGATACGCAGTATTTT.

This clonotype was found many times. V usage is TRBV7-2 and J usage is TRBJ2-2, with TRBD2 matching 8 bases. This CDR3 has 16 amino acids. The germline gives CDR1 SGHTA, CDR2 FQGNSA. V gave up 0 bases and J gave up 0 bases; unmatched junction bases: 0. For the CDR3, the DNA is TGTGCCAGCAGCTTAGCGACTAGCGCGAACACCGGGGAGCTGTTTTTT. As protein: CASSLATSANTGELFF.

V and J are TRBV7-2 and TRBJ2-1, with D unclear. CDR1 and CDR2 (germline): SGHTA, FQGNSA. This CDR3 comprises 13 residues. The V gene lost 5 bases and the J gene lost 4 bases, with 9 bases spanning the gap. The CDR3 is CASSQVGYNEQFF. In DNA form, the CDR3 reads TGTGCCAGCAGCCAAGTGGGGTACAATGAGCAGTTCTTC.

This clonotype has a count of ten or more. J is TRBJ2-3 and V is TRBV7-6; 7 bases agree with TRBD2. V gave up 1 base and J gave up 8 bases; unmatched junction bases: 3. Germline-derived CDR1 and CDR2 are SGHVS and FNYEAQ. CDR3 length: 13 amino acids. The DNA for the CDR3 is TGTGCCAGCAGCTTAGAGGGGAGGGGTACGCAGTATTTT. Translated: CASSLEGRGTQYF.

This clonotype was seen repeatedly, ten times or more. CDR3 in DNA: TGCGCCAGCAGCTTGGATCGGGGGGCTCAAGAAAAACTGTTTTTT. This encodes CASSLDRGAQEKLFF. J is TRBJ1-4 and V is TRBV5-1, with TRBD1 as a possible D gene (6 bases). CDR3 length equals 15 residues. Germline assignment: CDR1 SGHRS and CDR2 YFSETQ. Trimming stripped 0 bases from V and 8 bases from J, with 14 bases between.

This clonotype was counted ten times or more. This chain connects TRBV21-1 to TRBJ2-6; no DNA check was done on the table's D call, TRBD1. TRBV21-1 is listed as a pseudogene. This CDR3 has 18 residues. The CDR3 DNA follows: TGTGCCAGCAGCACGACCTCGGACAGGGCAGTTGGGGCCAACGTCCTGACTTTC. It codes for CASSTTSDRAVGANVLTF.

As for this clonotype: An end of the junction does not agree with germline; a read error may underlie this. The chain recombines TRBV5-1 with TRBJ1-5; no clear D. The germline gives CDR1 SGHRS, CDR2 YFSETQ. CDR3 size: 13 residues. The CDR3 region has the DNA TGCGCCAGCAGCTTGGTTGGTTCGCAGCCCCAGAATTTT. It codes for CASSLVGSQPQNF.

In this sample, this clonotype turned up many times. The genes are TRBV20-1 and TRBJ1-2; D is unresolved. The germline gives CDR1 DFQATT, CDR2 SNEGSKA (reference sequence). V was clipped by 3 bases and J by 0 bases, with 14 bases between them. This CDR3 spans 15 amino acids. The CDR3 coding sequence is TGCAGTGCTAGCATGCAGCTCAGTTCTAACTATGGCTACACCTTC. Its translation is CSASMQLSSNYGYTF.

This clonotype was picked up a small number of times. The chain has TRBV10-3 and TRBJ1-5; D is ambiguous. Germline lookup yields CDR1 ENHRY and CDR2 SYGVKD. Trimming removed 2 bases at V and 3 bases at J, with 5 bases between. This CDR3 comprises 13 residues. The CDR3 region has the DNA TGTGCCATCAGTGAGGCAACCAATCAGCCCCAGCATTTT. Its translation is CAISEATNQPQHF.